This T cell receptor beta chain came from a study of cytomegalovirus exposure and HLA in healthy donors. This clone was counted a single time. What it binds is unknown. Primers included in the PCR were 60 Vbeta and 13 Jbeta primers. The data were produced by immunoSEQ multiplex PCR, yet TCRdb's version contains in-frame clones alone and is incomplete. The data hold about 150,000 clones, with over 75% observed a single time. Study findings and constraints: The productive fraction for most TCR beta V segments was about 87% or about 30% in an earlier analysis. In the analysis, some V segments, TRBV6-2 and TRBV6-3 included, were excluded as indistinguishable.

The V end lost 5 bases, the J end lost 2 bases, and 12 bases lay between the germline ends. Germline V CDR1 and CDR2: SGHAT, FQDESV (reference sequence). This CDR3 spans 15 amino acids. The chain uses TRBV11-1 and TRBJ2-2; D gene ambiguous. The clonotype was recovered from a man in his thirties or forties in good health and CMV-seropositive. Sequencing was done on a sample of PBMCs. As DNA, the CDR3 is TGTGCCAGCAGCCCCGAGGTCCATAACACCGGGGAGCTGTTTTTT. Amino acids: CASSPEVHNTGELFF.